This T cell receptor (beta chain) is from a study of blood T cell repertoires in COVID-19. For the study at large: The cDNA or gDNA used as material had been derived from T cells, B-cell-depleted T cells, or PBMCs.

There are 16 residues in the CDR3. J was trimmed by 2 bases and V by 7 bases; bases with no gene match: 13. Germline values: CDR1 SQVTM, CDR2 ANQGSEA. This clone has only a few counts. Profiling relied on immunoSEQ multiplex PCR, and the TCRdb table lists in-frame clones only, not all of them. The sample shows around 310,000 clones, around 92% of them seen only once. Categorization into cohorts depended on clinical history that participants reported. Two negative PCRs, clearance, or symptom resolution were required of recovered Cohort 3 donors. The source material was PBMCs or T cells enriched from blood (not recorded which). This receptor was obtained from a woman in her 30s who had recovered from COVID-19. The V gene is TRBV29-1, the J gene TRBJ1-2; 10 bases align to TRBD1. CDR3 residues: CSAGTGQGTLNYGYTF. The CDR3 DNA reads TGCAGCGCCGGTACGGGACAGGGGACCCTCAACTATGGCTACACCTTC.